Below, one TCR beta chain is given with its context. This clone was observed at least ten times. There is no known antigen for this receptor. No clone much larger than this one lies a single base away; base qualities are absent. Library creation used PCR. The sequencer was an Illumina HiSeq 4000. High-throughput sequencing was used to profile the CDR3 region of the TCR beta-chain in every patient. The paper's data handling went like this. The researchers built a classifier to tell apart papillary thyroid cancer patients with distant metastasis, based on CDR3 differences among clinicopathological groups. Repertoire diversity was assessed with the Shannon index, and tumor-blood repertoire similarity with the Morisita-Horn index. Using fastp at Q25 and MiXCR, TCRdb reprocessed the public reads and kept productive beta chains. The V and J calls and clone size come from TCRdb's table, not from the authors' own analysis. This sample lists some 31,000 clones; 7% to 9% were detected once. Together, the top ten hold around 45% of the sample.

This entry belongs to a study of metastatic and nonmetastatic thyroid tumors (TCRdb year 2020). Study-level background: Repertoires were compared across peripheral blood and tumor or nodule tissue samples from malignant and benign thyroid patients.

General findings and caveats noted by the study authors: In both blood and tumor samples, malignant tumors were reported to have significantly higher TCR beta diversity than benign nodules.

Before undergoing thyroid surgery, none of the patients had been given any kind of treatment. Using T-cell receptor beta sequencing, the study looked back at clinical samples from patients collected from the early 2010s to the late 2010s. The CDR3 has 18 amino acids, counting the end cysteine and phenylalanine. Only the CDR3 DNA is retained, 54 bases long and in frame from the first base. From the germline V gene, CDR1 is LGHNA and CDR2 is YNFKEQ. Here V drops 4 bases and J drops 2 bases, and the junction holds 13 bases not matched to any gene. The sequence came from a female donor with papillary thyroid cancer or a benign thyroid nodule (not recorded which). Some clones in this sample may be carry-over from other donors' samples. The sequenced material came from blood. The V gene is TRBV4-2 and the J gene is TRBJ2-2; 7 bases in the junction line up with TRBD2. The nucleotide sequence is given as TGTGCCAGCAGCCTAATCATCGGGGGAGGGGAAAACACCGGGGAGCTGTTTTTT. Its translation is CASSLIIGGGENTGELFF.